This TCR beta chain came from a study of CD8+CD57+ T cells in acquired aplastic anemia (dated by TCRdb to 2016 to 2019). Describing the broader study: DNA extracted from sorted CD4+ and CD8+ cells had a mean of around 3.3 ug, with a range of about 0.19 to 27.4 ug. A CD8+CD57+ expansion meant a frequency higher than the mean frequency seen in healthy subjects.

Genomic DNA served as template for TCR beta VDJ combination and CDR3 sequence profiling. TCR repertoire sequencing was run on an Illumina HiSeq 2000. Per the original workflow: TRBV/TRBJ rearrangement plots, CDR3 size and DJ length profiles, and Simpson's diversity index were used to assess repertoires. Whichever DNA sequence was most abundant in the deep sequencing data was defined as the immunodominant clone. CDR3 amino acid sequences were screened for sharing across subjects and were compared with published repertoires and the VDJdb database. TCRdb redid the processing of the public reads, applying fastp at Q25 and MiXCR, and retained in-frame beta chains. CDR3 protein sequences are deduplicated, and each keeps its most common genes and DNA. In this record, the V and J calls reflect TCRdb's handling and not the investigators' own analysis. In this sample the table shows approximately 98,000 distinct CDR3 sequences, roughly 70% of which occur a single time. The ten largest account for 65% of the sample.

This clonotype was counted many times. The clone's antigen remains unknown. No base quality information exists; no much larger clone differs at one position. V is reduced by 8 bases and J by 4 bases, leaving a spacing of 14 bases between them. The CDR3 runs 13 residues from the cysteine to the phenylalanine. The read is trimmed to its CDR3 DNA, 39 bases read in frame from base 1. CDR1 SNHLY and CDR2 FYNNEI are derived from the germline V gene. Flow cytometry had shown CD8+CD57+ cell expansion in the patients selected for sequencing. Severe acquired aplastic anemia was diagnosed in all patients according to International Study of Aplastic Anemia and Agranulocytosis and Camitta criteria. No therapy had been received by the patients at the time of blood sampling. In the study, sorted CD4+ and CD8+ blood T cells from patients with severe aplastic anemia and from healthy subjects underwent deep sequencing of TCR repertoires. In the USA, patient enrollment took place under clinicaltrials.gov protocols 00001620, 01623167, 00001397, 00071045, 00081523 and 00961064. Ficoll-Paque density gradient centrifugation was used to isolate peripheral blood mononuclear cells. Before DNA was extracted, CD4+ and CD8+ T cells were sorted using either FACS or magnetic beads.

Broad study findings and their caveats: Roughly 31 CD8+ CDR3 sequences were shared between patients and controls but appeared highly expressed in patients and within their immunodominant clones. CD8+ Simpson's diversity did not differ significantly between patients and healthy controls (P=0.060).

This sequence uses TRBV2 and TRBJ1-1, with no D gene named confidently. This TCR was sampled from a human donor with aplastic anemia. Sequencing was performed on sorted CD4+, CD8+, or CD8+CD57+ T cells (not recorded which) from PBMCs. This receptor carries the CDR3 CASSGEGITEAFF. The DNA is as follows: TGTGCCAGCTCCGGCGAGGGAATCACTGAAGCTTTCTTT.